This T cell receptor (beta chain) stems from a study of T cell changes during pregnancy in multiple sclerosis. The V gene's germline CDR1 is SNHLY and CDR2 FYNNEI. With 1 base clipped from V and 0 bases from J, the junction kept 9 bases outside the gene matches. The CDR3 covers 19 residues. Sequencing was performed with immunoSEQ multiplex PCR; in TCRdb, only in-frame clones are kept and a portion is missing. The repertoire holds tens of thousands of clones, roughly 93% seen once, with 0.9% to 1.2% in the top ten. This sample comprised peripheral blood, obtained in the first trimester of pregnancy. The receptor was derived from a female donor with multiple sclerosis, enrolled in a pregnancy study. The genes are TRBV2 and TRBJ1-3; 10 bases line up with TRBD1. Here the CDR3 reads CASSEVDRGEWGSGNTIYF. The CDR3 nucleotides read TGTGCCAGCAGTGAAGTGGACAGGGGGGAATGGGGCTCTGGAAACACCATATATTTT.